Reported below is one T cell receptor (beta chain). This clone's antigen is unknown. Base-call qualities are not available, and no considerably larger clone is one nucleotide away. This sample stems from a study of T cell changes during pregnancy in multiple sclerosis (dated by TCRdb to about 2019). In the study overall: Changes in the T cell repertoire over the course of pregnancy were examined in this study in women with multiple sclerosis.

The CDR3 contains 15 residues, cysteine and phenylalanine counted. The DNA shown is the 45-base CDR3, in frame from base 1. CDR1 and CDR2, looked up from the germline V gene, are MNHEY and SVGAGI. The trim is 6 bases for V and 8 bases for J, with a gap of 19 bases between the germline ends. Receptor amplification or capture employed the immunoSEQ multiplex PCR assay. TCRdb carries this immuneACCESS record with in-frame sequences only. Its versions omit some clonotypes, under half of them owing to an unresolved V gene in the studies checked, with the rest unexplained. The sample profile shows 30,000 to 45,000 clones; almost 95% of them were found once. 1.2% of the sample is taken by the ten largest.

The sequenced material came from PBMCs (not recorded whether the cells were cultured). Here the chain combines TRBV6-5 and TRBJ1-4; the D gene identity is not certain. The sequence derives from a female donor with multiple sclerosis, enrolled in a pregnancy study. The CDR3 region reads CASRPGRTSTEKLFF. The bases read TGTGCCAGCAGGCCCGGCAGAACTTCAACCGAAAAACTGTTTTTT.